Shown below are 12 T cell receptor beta chains from a single sample sequenced in a study of OX40 agonist ivuxolimab in advanced cancers. Library generation was performed with the immunoSEQ multiplex PCR assay. In TCRdb, the immuneACCESS table is reduced to in-frame sequences with V and J assigned. These tables do not hold every clone; where another copy was compared, an unresolved V gene accounts for under half, and the others remain unexplained. This sample gives around 40,000 clones in total; around 88% of them show up just once. Of the sample, 0.38% is held by the ten largest clones. This material consisted of CD4+ or CD8+ T cells sorted from blood, taken in a trial of the OX40 agonist ivuxolimab. Source of these receptors: an adult with an advanced solid tumor such as melanoma, head and neck, liver or kidney cancer.

This chain joins TRBV5-8 and TRBJ2-3, with D possibly matching TRBD1 (6 bases). With 2 bases removed from V and 0 bases from J, the gap between germline ends came to 7 bases. Germline-derived CDR1 and CDR2 are SGHTS and YDEGEE. The CDR3 length is 14 residues. The CDR3 DNA sequence: TGTGCCAGCAGCTTAGGACAGAGCACAGATACGCAGTATTTT. Encoded protein: CASSLGQSTDTQYF.

V is TRBV27 and J is TRBJ2-7; 14 bases map to TRBD2. V lost 4 bases to trimming and J lost 9 bases; unmatched junction nucleotides: 11. CDR1 and CDR2 (germline): MNHEY, SMNVEV (reference sequence). The length of the CDR3 is 16 residues. The CDR3 coding sequence is TGTGCCAGCAGTTACCGAGGGACTAGCGGGAGTGTTTCGCAGTACTTC. This translates into CASSYRGTSGSVSQYF.

The chain couples TRBV5-1 to TRBJ2-3, with 9 positions matching TRBD2. Per germline, CDR1 SGHRS and CDR2 YFSETQ. The CDR3 is 15 amino acids. After removal of 7 bases from V and 0 bases from J, the junction contained 6 bases not matched to a gene. CDR3 protein: CASVLSGGSTDTQYF. CDR3 sequence (DNA): TGCGCCAGCGTACTTAGCGGGGGAAGCACAGATACGCAGTATTTT.

This chain links TRBV7-2 with TRBJ2-5, with 9 bases lining up with TRBD2. Germline V gives CDR1 SGHTA, CDR2 FQGNSA. This CDR3 contains 15 residues. V shed 1 base and J 2 bases; nucleotides not matched to a gene: 2. DNA for the CDR3: TGTGCCAGCAGCTTAGTTCTAGCGGGGCAAGAGACCCAGTACTTC. Its protein product is CASSLVLAGQETQYF.

This chain uses TRBV6-1 with TRBJ2-3; 11 positions agree with TRBD1. The CDR3 is made up of 14 amino acids. Trimming cost V 6 bases and J 1 base; bases outside gene matches: 0. Germline CDR1 MNHNS, CDR2 SASEGT. CDR3 DNA: TGTGCCAGCAGGGGACAGGGGGGCACAGATACGCAGTATTTT. Translation: CASRGQGGTDTQYF.

This chain joins TRBV27 and TRBJ2-7, with 7 bases that match TRBD2. The germline V gene encodes CDR1 MNHEY and CDR2 SMNVEV (reference sequence). This CDR3 is 14 amino acids long. The V and J ends lost 5 bases and 2 bases, in that order; junction bases with no gene match: 6. CDR3 coding DNA: TGTGCCAGCAGTAACACCGGGACTACCTACGAGCAGTACTTC. Protein sequence: CASSNTGTTYEQYF.

The chain combines TRBV30 with TRBJ2-3; unclear D gene. Between the trimmed V and J ends, which lost 5 bases and 2 bases, there was a span of 20 bases. Germline loops: CDR1 GTSNPN, CDR2 SVGIG (reference sequence). The CDR3 is 16 amino acids. CDR3 in DNA: TGTGCCTGGGTTCCCGGGCAGCTGACCAACACAGATACGCAGTATTTT. The encoded protein is CAWVPGQLTNTDTQYF. Full variable domain (remainder filled in from reference TRBV30 and TRBJ2-3): SQTIHQWPATLVQPVGSPLSLECTVEGTSNPNLYWYRQAAGRGLQLLFYSVGIGQISSEVPQNLSASRPQDRQFILSSKKLLLSDSGFYLCAWVPGQLTNTDTQYFGPGTRLTVL.

The CDR3: CASSTWERNTGELFF. In DNA, the CDR3 is TGTGCCAGCAGTACCTGGGAACGAAACACCGGGGAGCTGTTTTTT. The V gene is TRBV6-5, the J gene TRBJ2-2; D not resolved. The CDR3 extends over 15 amino acids. The germline V gene encodes CDR1 MNHEY and CDR2 SVGAGI. Trimming pared 5 bases from V and 2 bases from J, leaving 12 bases between.

This chain joins TRBV7-9 and TRBJ2-1, with a tentative D call TRBD2 (5 bases). Trimming stripped 1 base from V and 9 bases from J, with 13 bases between. The CDR3 is 14 residues long. Germline V gene sequence: CDR1 SEHNR, CDR2 FQNEAQ (reference sequence). The CDR3 sequence: CASSLDWSEGEQFF. The CDR3 DNA sequence: TGTGCCAGCAGCTTAGATTGGTCCGAGGGTGAGCAGTTCTTC.

The rearrangement uses TRBV29-1 and TRBJ2-1; 7 nucleotides match TRBD2. Germline V gene lookup returns CDR1 SQVTM and CDR2 ANQGSEA. V shed 7 bases and J 3 bases; nucleotides not matched to a gene: 12. CDR3 length: 15 residues. CDR3 residues: CSGSPWGGSYNEQFF. CDR3 DNA: TGCAGCGGTTCCCCGTGGGGCGGGAGCTACAATGAGCAGTTCTTC.

The CDR3 loop reads CASSYRGLLNTEAFF. CDR3 bases: TGTGCCAGTAGTTACAGGGGGCTACTGAACACTGAAGCTTTCTTT. The chain combines TRBV19 with TRBJ1-1; 9 positions match TRBD1. The CDR3 runs to 15 residues. Germline trimming cut 5 bases from V and 0 bases from J; bases unmatched to any gene: 4. CDR1 and CDR2 (germline): LNHDA, SQIVND (reference sequence).

The genes are TRBV12-5 and TRBJ2-6; 9 nucleotides match TRBD1. Germline loops: CDR1 LGHNT, CDR2 FRNRAP. CDR3 size: 17 residues. V was clipped by 6 bases and J by 2 bases; unmatched bases: 8. CDR3 coding DNA: TGTGCTAGTGGACTACAGGGGGCAGCTACTGGGGCCAACGTCCTGACTTTC. As protein: CASGLQGAATGANVLTF.